Included here is one TCR beta chain sequence, with context. What it binds is not known. This sample is drawn from a study of cytomegalovirus exposure and HLA in healthy donors. Study-level background: Of all 400 or so donors who were genotyped, 75% to 85% belonged to the Caucasian-associated ancestry cluster.

The PCR ran on 60 Vbeta and 13 Jbeta primers. TCRdb's copy holds only in-frame clones and misses some; the assay was immunoSEQ multiplex PCR. The repertoire consists of a few hundred thousand clones, with over 90% occurring once and the leading ten covering 1.7%. Study observations and caveats: Later analysis placed DRB1 highest and HLA-C lowest in TCR association rates, which differed by HLA locus. Common viral pathogens seemed, in a later analysis, to connect with several of the most significant clusters. In an earlier analysis, in around 590 donors, most V segments appeared productive either ~87% or ~30% of the time.

The J segment lost 4 bases and the V segment lost 4 bases, leaving 6 bases of the junction unmatched. Germline V CDR1 and CDR2: SGHDN, FVKESK. The CDR3 is 14 amino acids. Sequenced: PBMCs. The V and J genes are TRBV14 and TRBJ2-5; TRBD2 matches 7 bases. This clonotype was obtained from a girl between 2 and 10 years old in good health and CMV-seronegative. The CDR3 DNA sequence: TGTGCCAGCAGCCGGACCTGGGGGGGAGAGACCCAGTACTTC. Its protein product is CASSRTWGGETQYF.